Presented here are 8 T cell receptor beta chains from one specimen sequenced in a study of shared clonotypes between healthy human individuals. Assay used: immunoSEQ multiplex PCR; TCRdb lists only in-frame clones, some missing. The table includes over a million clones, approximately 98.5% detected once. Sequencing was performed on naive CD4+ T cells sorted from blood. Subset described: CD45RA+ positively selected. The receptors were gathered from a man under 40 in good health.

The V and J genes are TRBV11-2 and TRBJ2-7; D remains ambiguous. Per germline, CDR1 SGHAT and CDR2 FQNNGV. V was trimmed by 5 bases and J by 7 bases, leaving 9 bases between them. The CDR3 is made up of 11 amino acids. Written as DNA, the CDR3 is TGTGCCAGCAGCCTGTTAGGGGAGCAGTACTTC. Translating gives CASSLLGEQYF.

As DNA, the CDR3 is TGTGCCAGCTCACTGGACAGGGCCCCAGATACGCAGTATTTT. Its translation: CASSLDRAPDTQYF. The chain joins TRBV18 to TRBJ2-3, with 8 bases identical to TRBD1. The CDR3 consists of 14 residues. J was trimmed by 4 bases and V by 4 bases; bases with no gene match: 4. CDR1 is KGHSH and CDR2 is LQKENI in the germline V gene. Filled out from reference TRBV18 and TRBJ2-3, the complete variable domain reads NAGVMQNPRHLVRRRGQEARLRCSPMKGHSHVYWYRQLPEEGLKFMVYLQKENIIDESGMPKERFSAEFPKEGPSILRIQQVVRGDSAAYFCASSLDRAPDTQYFGPGTRLTVL.

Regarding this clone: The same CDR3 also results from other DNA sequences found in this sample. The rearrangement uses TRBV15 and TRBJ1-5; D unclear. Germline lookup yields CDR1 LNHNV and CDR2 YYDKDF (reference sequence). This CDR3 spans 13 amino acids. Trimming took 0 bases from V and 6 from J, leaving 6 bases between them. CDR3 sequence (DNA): TGTGCCACCAGCAGAGACCTAGGTCAGCCCCAGCATTTT. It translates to CATSRDLGQPQHF.

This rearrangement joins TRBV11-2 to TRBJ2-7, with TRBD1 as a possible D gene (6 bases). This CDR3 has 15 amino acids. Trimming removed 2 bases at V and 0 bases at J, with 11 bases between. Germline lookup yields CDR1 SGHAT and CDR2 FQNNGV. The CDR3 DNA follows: TGTGCCAGCAGCTTACAGGGACACTACTCCTACGAGCAGTACTTC. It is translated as CASSLQGHYSYEQYF. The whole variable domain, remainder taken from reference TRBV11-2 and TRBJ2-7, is EAGVAQSPRYKIIEKRQSVAFWCNPISGHATLYWYQQILGQGPKLLIQFQNNGVVDDSQLPKDRFSAERLKGVDSTLKIQPAKLEDSAVYLCASSLQGHYSYEQYFGPGTRLTVT.

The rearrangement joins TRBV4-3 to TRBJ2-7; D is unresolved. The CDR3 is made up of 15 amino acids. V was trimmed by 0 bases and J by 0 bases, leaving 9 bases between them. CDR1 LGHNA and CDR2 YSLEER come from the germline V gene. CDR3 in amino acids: CASSQDFGHSYEQYF. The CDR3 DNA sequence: TGCGCCAGCAGCCAAGATTTCGGCCACTCCTACGAGCAGTACTTC.

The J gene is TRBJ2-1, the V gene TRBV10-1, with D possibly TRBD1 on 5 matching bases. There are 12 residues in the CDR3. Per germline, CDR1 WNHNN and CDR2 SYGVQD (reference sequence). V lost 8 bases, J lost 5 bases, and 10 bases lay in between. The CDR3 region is CASSRTNNEQFF. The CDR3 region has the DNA TGCGCCAGCTCAAGGACAAACAATGAGCAGTTCTTC.

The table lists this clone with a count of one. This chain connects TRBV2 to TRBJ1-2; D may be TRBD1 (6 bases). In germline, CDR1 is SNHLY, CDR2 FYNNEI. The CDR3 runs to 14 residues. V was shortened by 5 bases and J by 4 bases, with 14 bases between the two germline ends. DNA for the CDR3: TGTGCCAGCAGTTTAAGACAGGACGGCTATGGCTACACCTTC. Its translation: CASSLRQDGYGYTF.

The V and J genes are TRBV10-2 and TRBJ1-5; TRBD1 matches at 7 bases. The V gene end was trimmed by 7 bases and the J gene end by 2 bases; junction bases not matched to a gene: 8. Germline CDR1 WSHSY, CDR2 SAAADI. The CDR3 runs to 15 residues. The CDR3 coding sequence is TGCGCCAGCACCCCAGACAGGGATCGCAATCAGCCCCAGCATTTT. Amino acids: CASTPDRDRNQPQHF.